This entry concerns a single T cell receptor beta chain. Some clones are missing from TCRdb's copy, which holds only in-frame ones; the method was immunoSEQ multiplex PCR. The table records 290,000 or so clones, about 88% of them present only once. The CDR3 length is 15 residues. Germline trimming cut 2 bases from V and 5 bases from J; bases unmatched to any gene: 7. The germline V gene has CDR1 SGDLS and CDR2 YYNGEE. This sample is part of a study of blood T cell repertoires in COVID-19. Sequenced sample: peripheral blood. The sequence came from a man in his 70s with acute or convalescent COVID-19. The chain employs TRBV9 and TRBJ1-5; 7 nucleotides line up with TRBD1. The CDR3 loop reads CASSVNDRVHQPQHF. The DNA of the CDR3 is TGTGCCAGCAGCGTCAATGACAGGGTACATCAGCCCCAGCATTTT.